This T cell receptor (beta chain) was observed in a study of a mutant IDH1 vaccine in newly diagnosed glioma. Across the study: Vaccination started 4-6 weeks after radiotherapy alone, or with temozolomide cycles. Most had both radiotherapy and temozolomide beforehand; others had only one.

Method: immunoSEQ multiplex PCR; TCRdb's copy keeps in-frame clones and lacks some. This table has roughly 86,000 clones, roughly nine tenths appearing once. Worth noting for this clone: Its antigen is unidentified.

Study-wide results and caveats: Seemingly, pseudoprogression had no relation to changes in the top peripheral T cell clonotypes.

Specified time point: week 47, end of study. What each vaccine dose contained was 300 ug of mutant IDH1 20-mer peptide, accompanied by topical imiquimod. This TCR was recovered from a woman aged 45-65 years with glioma. The sequencing used PBMCs, collected from a glioma patient whose treatment included an IDH1 peptide vaccine.

In DNA form, the CDR3 reads TGTGCCAGCAGTGTAGAGGACGGGAGCAATCAGCCCCAGCATTTT. Its protein is CASSVEDGSNQPQHF. V usage is TRBV2 and J usage is TRBJ1-5; D is unclear. Trimming removed 4 bases from V and 1 base from J, with 11 bases in between. In germline, CDR1 is SNHLY, CDR2 FYNNEI. This CDR3 contains 15 residues.